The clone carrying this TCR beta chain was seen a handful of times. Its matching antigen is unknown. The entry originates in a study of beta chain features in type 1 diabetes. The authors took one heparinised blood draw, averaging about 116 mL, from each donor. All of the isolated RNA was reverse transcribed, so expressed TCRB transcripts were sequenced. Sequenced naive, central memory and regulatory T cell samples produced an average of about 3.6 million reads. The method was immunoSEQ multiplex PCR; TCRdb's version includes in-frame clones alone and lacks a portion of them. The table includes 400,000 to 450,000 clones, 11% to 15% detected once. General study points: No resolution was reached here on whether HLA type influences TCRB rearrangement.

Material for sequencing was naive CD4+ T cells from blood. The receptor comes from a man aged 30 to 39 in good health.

CDR3 residues: CASSQGQSSYNEQFF. The DNA for the CDR3 is TGTGCCAGCAGTCAGGGACAAAGCTCCTACAATGAGCAGTTCTTC. This chain links TRBV25-1 with TRBJ2-1; maybe TRBD1 (6 bases). The length of the CDR3 is 15 residues. In germline, CDR1 is MGHDK, CDR2 SYGVNS. V gave up 5 bases and J gave up 0 bases, with 11 bases separating them.